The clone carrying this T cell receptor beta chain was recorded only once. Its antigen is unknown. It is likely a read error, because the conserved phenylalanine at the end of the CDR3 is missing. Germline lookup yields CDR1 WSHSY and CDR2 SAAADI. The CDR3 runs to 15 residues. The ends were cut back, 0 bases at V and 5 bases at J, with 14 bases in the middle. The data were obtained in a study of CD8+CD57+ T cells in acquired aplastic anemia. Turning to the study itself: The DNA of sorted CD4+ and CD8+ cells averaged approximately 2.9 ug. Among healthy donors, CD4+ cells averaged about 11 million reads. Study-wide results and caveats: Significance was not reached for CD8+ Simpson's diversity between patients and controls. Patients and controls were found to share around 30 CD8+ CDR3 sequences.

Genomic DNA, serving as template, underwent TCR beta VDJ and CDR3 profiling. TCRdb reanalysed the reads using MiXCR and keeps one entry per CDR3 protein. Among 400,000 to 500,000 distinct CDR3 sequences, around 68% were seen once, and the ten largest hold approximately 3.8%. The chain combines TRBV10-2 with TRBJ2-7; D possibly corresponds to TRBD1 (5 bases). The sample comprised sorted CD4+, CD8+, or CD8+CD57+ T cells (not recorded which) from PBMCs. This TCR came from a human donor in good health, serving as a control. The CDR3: CASSESLRGYDEQYL. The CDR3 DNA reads TGCGCCAGCAGTGAGTCACTAAGGGGATACGACGAGCAGTACTTG.